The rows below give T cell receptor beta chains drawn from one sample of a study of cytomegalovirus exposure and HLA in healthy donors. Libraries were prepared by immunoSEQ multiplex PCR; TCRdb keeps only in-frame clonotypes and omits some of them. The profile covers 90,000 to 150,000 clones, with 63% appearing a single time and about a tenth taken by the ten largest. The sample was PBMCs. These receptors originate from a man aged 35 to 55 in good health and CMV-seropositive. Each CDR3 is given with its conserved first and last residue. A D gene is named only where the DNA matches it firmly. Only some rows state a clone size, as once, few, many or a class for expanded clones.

CASSFPLTVSNEKLFF	TGTGCCAGCAGCTTCCCTCTCACAGTATCTAATGAAAAACTGTTTTTT	.	once	16	TRBV7-9	TRBJ1-4
CASSIDSVAEAFF	TGTGCCAGCAGCATAGACAGCGTGGCTGAAGCTTTCTTT	.	.	13	TRBV5-6	TRBJ1-1
CASSLREYEKLFF	TGTGCCAGCAGCTTGAGGGAGTACGAAAAACTGTTTTTT	.	.	13	TRBV7-2	TRBJ1-4
CASSYSRAPNTGELFF	TGTGCCAGCAGTTACTCACGGGCCCCGAACACCGGGGAACTGTTTTTT	.	.	16	TRBV6-5	TRBJ2-2
CASSLAGQGISYEQYF	TGTGCCAGCAGCTTGGCGGGACAGGGGATTTCCTACGAGCAGTACTTC	TRBD1	.	16	TRBV5-6	TRBJ2-7
CASSPGTAGSPGAGELFF	TGTGCCAGCAGCCCGGGCACTGCGGGAAGTCCAGGCGCCGGGGAGCTGTTTTTT	.	.	18	TRBV4-2	TRBJ2-2
CASSVQGFSGYTF	TGTGCCAGCAGCGTACAGGGGTTCAGTGGCTACACCTTC	TRBD1	few	13	TRBV2	TRBJ1-2
CASARGGRRGYNEQFF	TGTGCCAGTGCCCGGGGGGGCCGGAGGGGTTACAATGAGCAGTTCTTC	TRBD2	.	16	TRBV9	TRBJ2-1
CASSYEGGMGNTEAFF	TGTGCCAGCAGCTATGAGGGCGGGATGGGGAACACTGAAGCTTTCTTT	.	medium-sized	16	TRBV4-2	TRBJ1-1
CSVEAREWGDGYGYTF	TGCAGCGTTGAAGCCCGGGAATGGGGGGACGGCTATGGCTACACCTTC	.	.	16	TRBV29-1	TRBJ1-2
CASSRTGQPLYGYTF	TGTGCCAGCAGCCGGACTGGACAGCCACTCTATGGCTACACCTTC	.	.	15	TRBV9	TRBJ1-2
CASSFTPGTGDLAEAFF	TGTGCCAGCAGCTTCACCCCCGGAACAGGGGATTTGGCTGAAGCTTTCTTT	TRBD1	.	17	TRBV5-6	TRBJ1-1
CASSQRLGTDTQYF	TGTGCCAGCAGCCAGAGGTTGGGCACAGATACGCAGTATTTT	.	few	14	TRBV4-2	TRBJ2-3
CASSEDRGLETQYF	TGTGCCAGCAGTGAGGACAGGGGCCTGGAGACCCAGTACTTC	TRBD1	.	14	TRBV2	TRBJ2-5
CASSLTNRGYNEQFF	TGTGCCAGCAGTTTAACAAACAGGGGATACAATGAGCAGTTCTTC	TRBD1	.	15	TRBV27	TRBJ2-1
CSAASSYEQYF	TGCAGTGCCGCCAGCTCCTACGAGCAGTACTTC	.	few	11	TRBV20-1	TRBJ2-7
CASRLGGTGELFF	TGTGCCAGTAGATTGGGGGGCACCGGGGAGCTGTTTTTT	.	.	13	TRBV19	TRBJ2-2
CASSRGGLNEQYF	TGTGCCAGTAGTCGGGGGGGGCTCAACGAGCAGTACTTC	TRBD2	once	13	TRBV19	TRBJ2-7
CASSLGTDGGEKLFF	TGCGCCAGCAGCTTGGGGACAGATGGGGGAGAAAAACTGTTTTTT	.	.	15	TRBV5-1	TRBJ1-4
CASSIGTGGETQYF	TGTGCCAGCAGTATTGGGACAGGGGGAGAGACCCAGTACTTC	TRBD1	few	14	TRBV2	TRBJ2-5
CASSERLAGTQYF	TGCGCCAGCAGTGAGAGACTAGCGGGGACCCAGTACTTC	TRBD2	.	13	TRBV10-1	TRBJ2-5
CASSEWTSYNEQFF	TGTGCCAGCAGTGAATGGACATCTTACAATGAGCAGTTCTTC	.	few	14	TRBV2	TRBJ2-1
CASSFDRGKNQPQHF	TGTGCCAGCAGTTTCGACAGGGGAAAGAATCAGCCCCAGCATTTT	TRBD1	.	15	TRBV6-5	TRBJ1-5